Here is one T cell receptor (beta chain) with its context. TCRdb's copy holds only in-frame clones and misses some; the assay was immunoSEQ multiplex PCR. The sample carries about 100,000 clones, 85% to 95% recorded once. The data stem from a study of blood T cell repertoires in COVID-19. Trimming shortened V by 4 bases and J by 2 bases, and 16 bases separated the two germline ends. Per the germline V gene, CDR1 is SGDLS and CDR2 is YYNGEE. The CDR3 spans 16 residues. The TCR was taken from a man aged 60-69 years with acute or convalescent COVID-19. The material sequenced was peripheral blood. V gene TRBV9 combines with J gene TRBJ2-1; D uncertain. As DNA, the CDR3 is TGTGCCAGCAGCCCTACGCCCGGGTCAACCTACAATGAGCAGTTCTTC. This codes for CASSPTPGSTYNEQFF.